A selection of T cell receptor beta chains follows, all from one sample in a study of blood T cell repertoires in COVID-19. Clones were read by immunoSEQ multiplex PCR, and TCRdb kept only the in-frame ones, dropping some. The sample records some 500,000 clones, about 88% being singletons. Sample: peripheral blood. These receptors came from a woman in her fifties or sixties with COVID-19, enrolled during active disease. The CDR3 runs from the conserved cysteine through the conserved F or W. Fields, in order: CDR3 length, V gene, D gene, clone size, J gene, CDR3 DNA, CDR3 protein. The D gene is left open where the match is weak. Clone size is shown for a subset of rows, as once, few, many or a class of expanded clone.

cdr3_length: 16; v_call: TRBV5-5; d_call: TRBD2; clone_size: -; j_call: TRBJ2-4; cdr3_nt: TGTGCCAGCAGCTTGTCGGCGGGGGGCGGCAAAAACATTCAGTACTTC; cdr3_aa: CASSLSAGGGKNIQYF
cdr3_length: 14; v_call: TRBV2; d_call: -; clone_size: -; j_call: TRBJ1-1; cdr3_nt: TGTGCCAGCAGTGTTAAGGGGAAGGACACTGAAGCTTTCTTT; cdr3_aa: CASSVKGKDTEAFF
cdr3_length: 15; v_call: TRBV5-1; d_call: TRBD1; clone_size: -; j_call: TRBJ2-7; cdr3_nt: TGCGCCAGCAGCCTATGGACAGGCGCAGGTTACGAGCAGTACTTC; cdr3_aa: CASSLWTGAGYEQYF
cdr3_length: 14; v_call: TRBV9; d_call: -; clone_size: -; j_call: TRBJ1-6; cdr3_nt: TGTGCCAGCAGCCCTAGTAGGGGTGATTCACCCCTCCACTTT; cdr3_aa: CASSPSRGDSPLHF
cdr3_length: 12; v_call: TRBV29-1; d_call: -; clone_size: once; j_call: TRBJ2-7; cdr3_nt: TGCAGCGTTCTCGACAGCTCCTACGAGCAGTACTTC; cdr3_aa: CSVLDSSYEQYF
cdr3_length: 12; v_call: TRBV20-1; d_call: -; clone_size: -; j_call: TRBJ2-3; cdr3_nt: TGCAGTGCTAGTACAGGAGCAGATACGCAGTATTTT; cdr3_aa: CSASTGADTQYF
cdr3_length: 15; v_call: TRBV2; d_call: -; clone_size: -; j_call: TRBJ2-3; cdr3_nt: TGTGCCAGCAGCCGACGGGAGACGGCCACAGATACGCAGTATTTT; cdr3_aa: CASSRRETATDTQYF
cdr3_length: 18; v_call: TRBV24-1; d_call: TRBD1; clone_size: -; j_call: TRBJ2-3; cdr3_nt: TGTGCCACCAGCCCCTCCTCCCCCGGGACAGGCCGGGAAGATACGCAGTATTTT; cdr3_aa: CATSPSSPGTGREDTQYF
cdr3_length: 14; v_call: TRBV7-9; d_call: TRBD1; clone_size: -; j_call: TRBJ1-2; cdr3_nt: TGTGCCAGCATCCGGACAGGCCTTGACTATGGCTACACCTTC; cdr3_aa: CASIRTGLDYGYTF
cdr3_length: 15; v_call: TRBV4-2; d_call: -; clone_size: -; j_call: TRBJ2-7; cdr3_nt: TGTGCCAGCAGCCAAGACTATGCGGGAACCTACGAGCAGTACTTC; cdr3_aa: CASSQDYAGTYEQYF
cdr3_length: 14; v_call: TRBV3-1/TRBV3-2; d_call: TRBD1; clone_size: -; j_call: TRBJ1-2; cdr3_nt: TGTGCCAGCAGCCAAAGGGGGCTAGTCTATGGCTACACCTTC; cdr3_aa: CASSQRGLVYGYTF
cdr3_length: 14; v_call: TRBV6-5; d_call: TRBD1; clone_size: -; j_call: TRBJ2-2; cdr3_nt: TGTGCCAGCATTCAGGGGGCTAGCACCGGGGAGCTGTTTTTT; cdr3_aa: CASIQGASTGELFF
cdr3_length: 13; v_call: TRBV2; d_call: -; clone_size: -; j_call: TRBJ1-1; cdr3_nt: TGTGCCAGCAGGCGCTGGGGGGAGACTGAAGCTTTCTTT; cdr3_aa: CASRRWGETEAFF
cdr3_length: 17; v_call: TRBV19; d_call: TRBD1; clone_size: -; j_call: TRBJ1-2; cdr3_nt: TGTGCCAGTAGTATTTGGACAGGACAGTTCGGCCTGTATGGCTACACCTTC; cdr3_aa: CASSIWTGQFGLYGYTF
cdr3_length: 12; v_call: TRBV24-1; d_call: -; clone_size: -; j_call: TRBJ2-2; cdr3_nt: TGTGCCACCGGCCAGGGTCCCGGGGAGCTGTTTTTT; cdr3_aa: CATGQGPGELFF
cdr3_length: 11; v_call: TRBV30; d_call: -; clone_size: -; j_call: TRBJ2-7; cdr3_nt: TGTGCCTGGAGTGTACTCAACGAGCAGTACTTC; cdr3_aa: CAWSVLNEQYF
cdr3_length: 13; v_call: TRBV15; d_call: -; clone_size: -; j_call: TRBJ2-7; cdr3_nt: TGTGCCACCAGCAGAGATCCAGCCTACGAGCAGTACTTC; cdr3_aa: CATSRDPAYEQYF
cdr3_length: 14; v_call: TRBV3-1/TRBV3-2; d_call: TRBD1; clone_size: -; j_call: TRBJ1-2; cdr3_nt: TGTGCCAGCAGCCCCGGGACAGATAACTATGGCTACACCTTC; cdr3_aa: CASSPGTDNYGYTF
cdr3_length: 14; v_call: TRBV5-1; d_call: TRBD1; clone_size: -; j_call: TRBJ2-7; cdr3_nt: TGCGCCAGCAGCTTTACAGGGGGGAACTACGAGCAGTACTTC; cdr3_aa: CASSFTGGNYEQYF
cdr3_length: 12; v_call: TRBV12-3/TRBV12-4; d_call: TRBD2; clone_size: -; j_call: TRBJ2-5; cdr3_nt: TGTGCCAGCAGCACGGGAGGGGAGACCCAGTACTTC; cdr3_aa: CASSTGGETQYF